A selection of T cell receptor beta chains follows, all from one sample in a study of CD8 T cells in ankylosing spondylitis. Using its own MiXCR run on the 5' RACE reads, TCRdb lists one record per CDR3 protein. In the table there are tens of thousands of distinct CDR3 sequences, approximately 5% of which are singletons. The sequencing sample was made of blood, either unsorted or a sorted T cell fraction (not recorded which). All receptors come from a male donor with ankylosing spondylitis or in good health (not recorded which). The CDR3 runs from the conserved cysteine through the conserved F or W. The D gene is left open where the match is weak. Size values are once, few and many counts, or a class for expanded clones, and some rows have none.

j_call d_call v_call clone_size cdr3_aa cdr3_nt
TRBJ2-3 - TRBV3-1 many CASSQFQNTQYF TGTGCCAGCAGCCAATTTCAGAATACGCAGTATTTT
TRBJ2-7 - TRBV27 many CASSSGVPGSYEQYF TGTGCCAGCAGTTCAGGGGTTCCCGGATCCTACGAGCAGTACTTC
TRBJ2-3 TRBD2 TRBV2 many CASSRPTSGTDTQYF TGTGCCAGCAGTAGACCGACTAGCGGCACAGATACGCAGTATTTT
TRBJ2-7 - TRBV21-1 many CASSARHSGAYEQYF TGTGCCAGCAGCGCTCGGCACAGTGGAGCCTACGAGCAGTACTTC
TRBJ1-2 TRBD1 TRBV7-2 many CASSLGGQGTNYGYTF TGTGCCAGCAGCTTAGGAGGACAGGGTACTAACTATGGCTACACCTTC
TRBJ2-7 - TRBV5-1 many CASRSELFMYEQYF TGCGCCAGCAGGTCGGAGTTGTTTATGTACGAGCAGTACTTC
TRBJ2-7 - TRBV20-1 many CSARDLSRGSPYEQYF TGCAGTGCTAGAGATCTTAGTAGGGGAAGTCCCTACGAGCAGTACTTC
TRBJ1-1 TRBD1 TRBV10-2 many CASRTGYTEAFF TGCGCCAGCAGGACAGGGTACACTGAAGCTTTCTTT
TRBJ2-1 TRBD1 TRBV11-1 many CASSLKSWPGGPYNEQFF TGTGCCAGCAGCTTAAAAAGTTGGCCAGGGGGCCCCTACAATGAGCAGTTCTTC
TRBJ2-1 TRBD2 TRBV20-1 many CSASRTSGYPNEQFF TGCAGTGCCTCGCGGACTAGCGGCTATCCTAATGAGCAGTTCTTC
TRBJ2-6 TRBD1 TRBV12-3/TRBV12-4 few CASRRTGGPSGANVLTF TGTGCCAGCAGGCGGACAGGGGGTCCCTCTGGGGCCAACGTCCTGACTTTC
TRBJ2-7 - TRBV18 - CASSPGGQTYEQYF TGTGCCAGCTCACCGGGTGGACAGACCTACGAGCAGTACTTC
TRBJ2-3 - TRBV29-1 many CSVVRGLPTDTQYF TGCAGCGTTGTTCGGGGATTGCCCACAGATACGCAGTATTTT
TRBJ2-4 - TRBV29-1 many CSAISGNIQYF TGCAGCGCCATTTCCGGAAACATTCAGTACTTC
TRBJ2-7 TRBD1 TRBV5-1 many CASSEGQGTYEQYF TGCGCCAGCAGCGAGGGACAGGGGACGTACGAGCAGTACTTC
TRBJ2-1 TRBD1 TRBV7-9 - CASSWDRAYEQFF TGTGCCAGCAGCTGGGACAGGGCTTATGAGCAGTTCTTC
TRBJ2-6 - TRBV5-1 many CASSQQGPGANVLTF TGCGCCAGCAGCCAACAGGGTCCTGGGGCCAACGTCCTGACTTTC
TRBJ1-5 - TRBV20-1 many CSARGGNQPQHF TGCAGTGCTAGAGGGGGCAATCAGCCCCAGCATTTT
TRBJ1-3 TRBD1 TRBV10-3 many CAISGNNRGNTIYF TGTGCCATCAGTGGTAACAACAGGGGGAACACCATATATTTT
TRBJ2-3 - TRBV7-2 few CASSSLGGQGLTDTQYF TGTGCCAGCAGCTCCCTCGGTGGGCAGGGTCTCACAGATACGCAGTATTTT
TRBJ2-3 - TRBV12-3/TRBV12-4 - CASRSQTGRGTDTQYF TGTGCCAGCAGGTCCCAGACAGGGAGGGGGACAGATACGCAGTATTTT
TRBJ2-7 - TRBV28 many CASSGGRNYEQYF TGTGCCAGCAGCGGGGGCAGAAACTACGAGCAGTACTTC
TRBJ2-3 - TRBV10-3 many CAISDPGKGVRTDTQYF TGTGCCATCAGTGACCCTGGAAAGGGGGTGAGGACAGATACGCAGTATTTT
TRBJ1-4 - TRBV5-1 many CASSSRAFNEKLFF TGCGCCAGCAGCTCCCGGGCGTTTAATGAAAAACTGTTTTTT
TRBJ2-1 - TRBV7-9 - CASSSQVTPSNEQFF TGTGCCAGCAGCTCCCAGGTGACCCCTTCCAATGAGCAGTTCTTC
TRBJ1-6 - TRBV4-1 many CASSPSLSYNSPLHF TGCGCCAGCAGCCCAAGTCTATCCTATAATTCACCCCTCCACTTT
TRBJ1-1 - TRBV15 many CATSRGMNTEAFF TGTGCCACCAGTCGCGGCATGAACACTGAAGCTTTCTTT
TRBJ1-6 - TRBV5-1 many CASSLWSGKDSPLHF TGCGCCAGCAGCTTGTGGTCAGGGAAGGATTCACCCCTCCACTTT
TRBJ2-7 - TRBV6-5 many CASSPRLDYEQYF TGTGCCAGCAGCCCACGACTAGACTACGAGCAGTACTTC
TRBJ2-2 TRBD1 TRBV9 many CASSPSGGQGTGELFF TGTGCCAGCAGTCCTTCTGGGGGACAGGGGACCGGGGAGCTGTTTTTT
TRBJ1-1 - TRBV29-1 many CSVGTAKNTEAFF TGCAGCGTTGGCACCGCAAAAAACACTGAAGCTTTCTTT
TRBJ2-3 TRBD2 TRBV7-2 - CASRSGLATDTQYF TGTGCCAGCAGGTCGGGACTAGCGACAGATACGCAGTATTTT
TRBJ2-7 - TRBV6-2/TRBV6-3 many CASTPTRTGYEQYF TGTGCCAGCACGCCGACTCGGACTGGCTACGAGCAGTACTTC
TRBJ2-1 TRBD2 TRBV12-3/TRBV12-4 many CASSLILADHNEQFF TGTGCCAGCAGTTTGATCCTAGCGGATCACAATGAGCAGTTCTTC
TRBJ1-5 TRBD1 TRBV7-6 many CASSPTDRGYQPQHF TGTGCCAGCAGCCCGACGGACAGGGGATATCAGCCCCAGCATTTT
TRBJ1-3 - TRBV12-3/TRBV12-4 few CASSFPRNISGNTIYF TGTGCCAGCAGTTTCCCCCGCAACATCTCTGGAAACACCATATATTTT
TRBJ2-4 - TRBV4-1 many CASSPRTELAKNIQYF TGCGCCAGCAGCCCCCGGACAGAGCTAGCCAAAAACATTCAGTACTTC
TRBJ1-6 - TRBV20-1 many CSAGPVWVDSPLHF TGCAGTGCTGGGCCGGTTTGGGTGGATTCACCCCTCCACTTT
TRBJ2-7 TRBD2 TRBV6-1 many CASRLGTSGYEQYF TGTGCCAGCAGACTTGGGACTAGCGGCTACGAGCAGTACTTC
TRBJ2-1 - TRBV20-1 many CSARDRAGWNEQFF TGCAGTGCTAGAGATCGGGCAGGGTGGAATGAGCAGTTCTTC
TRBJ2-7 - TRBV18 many CASSPGSGEQYF TGTGCCAGCTCACCAGGCTCAGGGGAGCAGTACTTC
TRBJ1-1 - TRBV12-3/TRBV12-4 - CASSSQLMNTEAFF TGTGCCAGCAGTTCCCAGCTCATGAACACTGAAGCTTTCTTT
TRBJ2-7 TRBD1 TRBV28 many CASKIQDRGLYEQYF TGTGCCAGCAAAATTCAGGACAGGGGGCTCTACGAGCAGTACTTC
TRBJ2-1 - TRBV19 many CASSSMVMNEQFF TGTGCCAGTAGTTCCATGGTAATGAATGAGCAGTTCTTC
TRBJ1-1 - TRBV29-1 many CSAHVGPNTEAFF TGCAGCGCCCACGTGGGACCGAACACTGAAGCTTTCTTT
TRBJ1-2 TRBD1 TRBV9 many CASSGQGAYGYTF TGTGCCAGCAGCGGACAGGGGGCTTATGGCTACACCTTC
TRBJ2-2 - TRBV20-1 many CSARNGRTNTGELFF TGCAGTGCTAGGAACGGACGAACGAACACCGGGGAGCTGTTTTTT
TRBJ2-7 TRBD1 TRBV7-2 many CASSPSGTGNYEQYF TGTGCCAGCAGCCCCTCCGGGACAGGGAACTACGAGCAGTACTTC
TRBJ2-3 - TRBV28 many CASSYPGTDTQYF TGTGCCAGCAGTTACCCCGGGACAGATACGCAGTATTTT
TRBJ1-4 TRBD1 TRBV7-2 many CASTPTGAAVTNEKLFF TGTGCCAGCACCCCCACAGGGGCCGCCGTTACTAATGAAAAACTGTTTTTT
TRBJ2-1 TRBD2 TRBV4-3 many CASSQEIAGGWGEQFF TGCGCCAGCAGCCAAGAAATAGCGGGGGGGTGGGGTGAGCAGTTCTTC
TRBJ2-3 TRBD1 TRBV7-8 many CASSSRQGISTDTQYF TGTGCCAGCAGCTCGCGACAGGGGATTAGCACAGATACGCAGTATTTT
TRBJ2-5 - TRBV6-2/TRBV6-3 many CASRFPGNQETQYF TGTGCCAGCAGATTCCCGGGAAACCAAGAGACCCAGTACTTC
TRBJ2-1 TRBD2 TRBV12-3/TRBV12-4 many CASSRGVEQFF TGTGCCAGCAGCCGGGGGGTCGAGCAGTTCTTC
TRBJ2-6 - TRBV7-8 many CASSLAPSRARLLGANVLTF TGTGCCAGCAGCTTAGCGCCTTCGCGGGCACGCCTGCTCGGGGCCAACGTCCTGACTTTC
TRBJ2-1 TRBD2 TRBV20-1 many CSARELGGLAVNEQFF TGCAGTGCTAGAGAGTTGGGGGGACTAGCGGTCAATGAGCAGTTCTTC
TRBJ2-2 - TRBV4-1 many CASSQRGGANTGELFF TGCGCCAGCAGCCAAAGAGGGGGAGCGAACACCGGGGAGCTGTTTTTT
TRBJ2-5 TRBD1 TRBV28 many CASSLIPQTGMGKTQYF TGTGCCAGCAGTTTAATTCCCCAGACAGGGATGGGAAAGACCCAGTACTTC
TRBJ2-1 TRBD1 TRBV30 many CAWSSGTGASEQFF TGTGCCTGGAGTTCGGGGACAGGGGCCTCTGAGCAGTTCTTC